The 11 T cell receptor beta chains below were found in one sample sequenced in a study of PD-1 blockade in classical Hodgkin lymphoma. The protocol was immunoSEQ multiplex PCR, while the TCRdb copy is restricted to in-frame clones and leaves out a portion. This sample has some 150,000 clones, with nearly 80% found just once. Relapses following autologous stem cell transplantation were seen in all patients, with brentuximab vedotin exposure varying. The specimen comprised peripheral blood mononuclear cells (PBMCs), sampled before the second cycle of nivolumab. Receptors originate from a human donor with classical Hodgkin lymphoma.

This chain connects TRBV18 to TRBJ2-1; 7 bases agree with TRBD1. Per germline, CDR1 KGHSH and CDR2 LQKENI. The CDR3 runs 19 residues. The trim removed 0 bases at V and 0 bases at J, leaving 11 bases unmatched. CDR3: CASSPPTGVRGGSYNEQFF. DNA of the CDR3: TGTGCCAGCTCACCACCAACAGGGGTCCGAGGGGGCTCCTACAATGAGCAGTTCTTC.

CDR3 sequence reads: CASSLGGLAGATEQFF. DNA of the CDR3: TGTGCCAGCAGCTTGGGAGGACTAGCGGGAGCCACTGAGCAGTTCTTC. The chain couples TRBV5-4 to TRBJ2-1; 13 bases align to TRBD2. The germline V gene encodes CDR1 SGHNT and CDR2 YYREEE (reference sequence). CDR3 size: 16 residues. The V and J ends lost 0 bases and 9 bases, in that order; junction bases with no gene match: 6.

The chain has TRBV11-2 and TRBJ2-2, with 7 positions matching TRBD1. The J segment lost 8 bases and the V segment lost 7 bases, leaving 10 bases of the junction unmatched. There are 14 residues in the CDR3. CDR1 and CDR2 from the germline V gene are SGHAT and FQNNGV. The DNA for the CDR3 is TGTGCCAGCATAAGACGACAGGGCAGAGGGGAGCTGTTTTTT. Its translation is CASIRRQGRGELFF.

CDR3 in DNA: TGTGCCATCAGTGAGTCCCGGGGGGCAGATACGCAGTATTTT. As protein: CAISESRGADTQYF. This chain uses TRBV10-3 with TRBJ2-3, with 7 bases aligning to TRBD2. The CDR3 runs 14 residues. The germline V gene encodes CDR1 ENHRY and CDR2 SYGVKD. The V and J ends lost 0 bases and 4 bases, in that order; junction bases with no gene match: 1.

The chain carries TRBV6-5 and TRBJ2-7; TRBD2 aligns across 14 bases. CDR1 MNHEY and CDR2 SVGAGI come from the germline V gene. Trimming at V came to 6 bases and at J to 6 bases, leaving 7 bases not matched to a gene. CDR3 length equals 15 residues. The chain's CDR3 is CASRGGLAGVGEQYF. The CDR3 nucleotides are TGTGCCAGCAGAGGGGGACTAGCGGGAGTAGGCGAGCAGTACTTC.

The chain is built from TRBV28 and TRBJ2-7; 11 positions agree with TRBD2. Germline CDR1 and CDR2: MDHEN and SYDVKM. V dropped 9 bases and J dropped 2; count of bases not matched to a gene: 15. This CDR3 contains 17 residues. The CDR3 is CASSGLAGGLSAYEQYF. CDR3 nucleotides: TGTGCCAGTTCGGGGCTAGCGGGAGGTCTCTCTGCCTACGAGCAGTACTTC.

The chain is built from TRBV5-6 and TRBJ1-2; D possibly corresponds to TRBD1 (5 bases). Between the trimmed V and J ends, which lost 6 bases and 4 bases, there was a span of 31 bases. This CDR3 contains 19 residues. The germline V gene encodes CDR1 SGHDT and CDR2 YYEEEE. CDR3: CASNEGRGRRETPSYGYTF. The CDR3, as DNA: TGTGCCAGCAATGAGGGCCGGGGACGCCGGGAGACCCCGAGCTATGGCTACACCTTC.

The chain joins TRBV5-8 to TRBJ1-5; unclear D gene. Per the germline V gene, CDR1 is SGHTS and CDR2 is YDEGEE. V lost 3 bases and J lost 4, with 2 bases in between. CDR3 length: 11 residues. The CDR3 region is CASSSNQPQHF. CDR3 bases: TGTGCCAGCAGCTCAAATCAGCCCCAGCATTTT.

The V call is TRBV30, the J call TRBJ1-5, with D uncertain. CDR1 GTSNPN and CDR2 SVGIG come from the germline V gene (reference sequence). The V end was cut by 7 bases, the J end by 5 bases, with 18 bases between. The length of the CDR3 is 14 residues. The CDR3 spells CAFSLLPGYQPQHF. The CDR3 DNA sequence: TGTGCCTTCTCGCTCCTACCGGGGTATCAGCCCCAGCATTTT.

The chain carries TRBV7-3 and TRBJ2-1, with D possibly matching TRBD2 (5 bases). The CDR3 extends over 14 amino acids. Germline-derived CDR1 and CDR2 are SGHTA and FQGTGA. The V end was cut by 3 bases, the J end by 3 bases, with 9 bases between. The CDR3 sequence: CASSLTGNYNEQFF. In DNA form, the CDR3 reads TGTGCCAGCAGCTTGACGGGAAACTACAATGAGCAGTTCTTC.

CDR3 amino acids: CAWSGPGTNNSPLHF. CDR3 coding DNA: TGTGCCTGGAGCGGACCCGGGACGAATAATTCACCCCTCCACTTT. V gene TRBV30 combines with J gene TRBJ1-6, with D possibly being TRBD1 (5 bases). This CDR3 comprises 15 residues. Trimming shortened V by 3 bases and J by 5 bases, and 14 bases separated the two germline ends. Germline V CDR1 and CDR2: GTSNPN, SVGIG (reference sequence).